This T cell receptor beta chain was identified in a study of cytomegalovirus exposure and HLA in healthy donors. The PCR used 60 Vbeta and 13 Jbeta primers. Only in-frame clones appear in the TCRdb table, and some are missing; sequencing was by immunoSEQ multiplex PCR. The sample lists around 150,000 clones, over 70% seen once, with about 6.5% in the top ten. The CDR3 is 14 residues long. V lost 6 bases to trimming and J lost 5 bases; unmatched junction nucleotides: 7. The germline V gene has CDR1 MDHEN and CDR2 SYDVKM. Source material: PBMCs. The chain uses TRBV28 and TRBJ1-2, with 9 bases fitting TRBD1. The receptor was derived from a man aged 35 to 55 in good health and CMV-seropositive. In DNA, the CDR3 is TGTGCCAGCAGCGTACAGGGGGCTGGGTATGGCTACACCTTC. It codes for CASSVQGAGYGYTF.